A selection of T cell receptor beta chains follows, all from one sample in a study of blood T cell repertoires in COVID-19. Clones were sequenced by immunoSEQ multiplex PCR, and TCRdb holds only the in-frame ones, with some missing. The profile covers a few hundred thousand clones, with approximately 85% appearing a single time and approximately 2% taken by the ten largest. The sequencing sample was made of PBMCs or T cells enriched from blood (not recorded which). These receptors originate from a woman between 50 and 59 years old who had recovered from COVID-19. Both conserved end residues are part of each CDR3. Fields, in order: clone size, D gene, J gene, V gene, CDR3 protein, CDR3 DNA. A D gene is named only where the DNA matches it firmly. Rows may omit the clone size; those that give it use once, few, many or a size class.

NA | NA | TRBJ2-1 | TRBV9 | CASSESLDHNEQFF | TGTGCCAGCAGCGAATCTTTAGATCACAATGAGCAGTTCTTC
NA | NA | TRBJ1-4 | TRBV3-1/TRBV3-2 | CASSLYSGLSNEKLFF | TGTGCCAGCAGCCTATATTCAGGGTTATCTAATGAAAAACTGTTTTTT
NA | NA | TRBJ2-7 | TRBV12-5 | CASGLDPLAVDEQYF | TGTGCTAGTGGCCTCGACCCGTTAGCAGTAGACGAGCAGTACTTC
NA | NA | TRBJ1-2 | TRBV28 | CASSFQGRPTNYGYTF | TGTGCCAGCAGTTTTCAGGGCAGGCCCACTAACTATGGCTACACCTTC
NA | NA | TRBJ2-7 | TRBV6-6 | CASSYTSGTTYEQYF | TGTGCCAGCAGTTACACCTCCGGGACAACCTACGAGCAGTACTTC
NA | TRBD1 | TRBJ1-2 | TRBV29-1 | CSVERQGDGYTF | TGCAGCGTTGAACGCCAGGGGGATGGCTACACCTTC
NA | TRBD2 | TRBJ2-7 | TRBV28 | CASSPLAEKGYEQYF | TGTGCCAGCAGTCCCCTAGCGGAGAAGGGATACGAGCAGTACTTC
NA | NA | TRBJ2-3 | TRBV4-1 | CASSQPLATDTQYF | TGCGCCAGCAGCCAACCTCTAGCGACAGATACGCAGTATTTT
few | NA | TRBJ1-5 | TRBV19 | CASSTLSKPQHF | TGTGCCAGTAGTACCCTATCCAAGCCCCAGCATTTT
NA | NA | TRBJ2-3 | TRBV5-1 | CASSSLATDTQYF | TGCGCCAGCAGCTCCTTAGCAACAGATACGCAGTATTTT
NA | NA | TRBJ2-3 | TRBV6-5 | CASSYSRLAKTDTQYF | TGTGCCAGCAGTTACTCGAGGCTAGCGAAGACAGATACGCAGTATTTT
NA | NA | TRBJ1-1 | TRBV28 | CASILTGSGNTEAFF | TGTGCCAGCATCCTCACAGGGAGCGGGAACACTGAAGCTTTCTTT
NA | NA | TRBJ2-1 | TRBV11-3 | CASSRGNEQFF | TGTGCCAGCAGCCGAGGAAATGAGCAGTTCTTC
NA | NA | TRBJ2-2 | TRBV9 | CASSSPADTGELFF | TGTGCCAGCAGCTCCCCGGCGGACACCGGGGAGCTGTTTTTT
NA | NA | TRBJ2-7 | TRBV20-1 | CSASAGYEQYF | TGCAGTGCTAGCGCGGGCTACGAGCAGTACTTC
NA | TRBD1 | TRBJ1-3 | TRBV2 | CASSVDRGGNTIYF | TGTGCCAGCAGTGTTGACAGGGGTGGAAACACCATATATTTT
NA | TRBD1 | TRBJ2-4 | TRBV2 | CASSGDRGQTKNIQYF | TGTGCCAGCAGTGGAGACAGGGGGCAAACCAAAAACATTCAGTACTTC
NA | NA | TRBJ2-3 | TRBV9 | CASSVGGGSTDTQYF | TGTGCCAGCAGCGTAGGAGGGGGTAGCACAGATACGCAGTATTTT
NA | TRBD1 | TRBJ2-7 | TRBV19 | CASSPQTGTFYEQYF | TGTGCCAGTAGTCCCCAGACAGGGACCTTCTACGAGCAGTACTTC
NA | NA | TRBJ2-7 | TRBV5-8 | CASSPRLSGQYF | TGTGCCAGCAGCCCGCGGTTGTCTGGGCAGTACTTC
NA | NA | TRBJ1-2 | TRBV20-1 | CSARDGYGYTF | TGCAGTGCTAGAGACGGCTATGGCTACACCTTC
few | NA | TRBJ1-6 | TRBV11-2 | CASSALGSSYNSPLHF | TGTGCCAGCAGCGCACTAGGAAGCTCCTATAATTCACCCCTCCACTTT
NA | NA | TRBJ1-6 | TRBV10-3 | CAISETTGWSNSPLHF | TGTGCCATCAGTGAGACAACAGGGTGGAGCAATTCACCCCTCCACTTT
NA | NA | TRBJ2-1 | TRBV27 | CASSLSLGGEQFF | TGTGCCAGCAGTTTATCACTTGGTGGTGAGCAGTTCTTC
NA | TRBD1 | TRBJ2-7 | TRBV27 | CASSLQGALDEQYF | TGTGCCAGCAGTTTACAGGGGGCGTTGGACGAGCAGTACTTC